These T cell receptor beta chains were read from a single sample in a study of T cell repertoires in cytomegalovirus infection. Which antigens these TCRs recognize remains unknown. Each CDR3 protein is one row after TCRdb ran MiXCR on the reads. The sample carries hundreds of thousands of distinct CDR3 sequences, about two fifths recorded once. The sequenced sample was cultured PBMCs, obtained from culture after CMV antigen stimulation. These receptor sequences come from a human donor in good health (CMV status not recorded). Some clones in this sample may be carry-over from other donors' samples. Each CDR3 is given without its conserved first and last residue. Each record gives: CDR3 length, V gene, J gene, CDR3 protein.

13	TRBV5-5	TRBJ1-5	ASSFRATLGQPQH
13	TRBV11-2	TRBJ2-3	ASSLGVGITDTQY
11	TRBV7-8	TRBJ1-2	ASSGTGVYGYT
14	TRBV6-8	TRBJ2-3	ASRRGAVISGDTQY
12	TRBV10-3	TRBJ2-1	ATGPRTQMNEQF
15	TRBV11-2	TRBJ2-2	ASSLRAQGVDTGELF
11	TRBV28	TRBJ1-6	ASRQPYNSPLH
12	TRBV20-1	TRBJ2-3	SAPGQGVLDTQY
17	TRBV4-2	TRBJ2-5	ASSQERTGGGGSGETQY
12	TRBV19	TRBJ2-5	ASSISGGGETQY
14	TRBV6-1	TRBJ2-3	ASSAKGGPRTDTQY
12	TRBV7-4	TRBJ2-7	ASSFTGTISEQY
14	TRBV11-2	TRBJ2-1	ASSLLQGAVGNEQF
13	TRBV7-2	TRBJ2-1	ASSIAGGPYNEQF
14	TRBV10-3	TRBJ2-6	AISEGQGAGANVLT
17	TRBV7-2	TRBJ2-2	ASSLALRGGSRYTGELF
12	TRBV4-1	TRBJ1-1	ASSQEKGNTEAF
13	TRBV28	TRBJ1-3	ASSLKRLSGNTIY
13	TRBV27	TRBJ1-2	ASSLSKGGAGGYT
13	TRBV20-1	TRBJ2-7	SASQLAGVSYEQY
12	TRBV7-3	TRBJ2-1	ASSLGSAPNEQF
14	TRBV7-2	TRBJ2-5	ASSLEGSRRRETQY
14	TRBV4-3	TRBJ2-1	ASSQDRGTGGNEQF
13	TRBV7-2	TRBJ2-7	ASSYNRGEPYEQY
12	TRBV7-2	TRBJ2-3	ASSFLLRTDTQY
11	TRBV6-2/TRBV6-3	TRBJ2-1	ASSYETYNEQF
12	TRBV25-1	TRBJ1-4	ASSDKQGDEKLF
12	TRBV5-4	TRBJ2-4	ASSSGGGLGLQY
12	TRBV7-2	TRBJ2-7	ASSFQANSYEQY
12	TRBV7-2	TRBJ1-4	ASSRTATNEKLF
16	TRBV20-1	TRBJ2-6	RARGPGGPGSGANVLT
19	TRBV10-3	TRBJ2-1	AISESNGTDQGLVVHNEQF
12	TRBV7-8	TRBJ1-2	ASATDRDNYGYT
11	TRBV12-3/TRBV12-4	TRBJ2-7	ASSSSQGYEQY
13	TRBV7-9	TRBJ2-7	ASSLDGQWTYEQY
14	TRBV4-1	TRBJ2-5	ASSQTLTPSQETQY
12	TRBV23-1	TRBJ2-3	ASQSFISTDTQY
14	TRBV2	TRBJ2-1	ASSGDQAWAYNEQF
12	TRBV7-2	TRBJ1-4	ASSVESRHEKLF
18	TRBV6-6	TRBJ2-3	ASSFRLPWAMRAPPDTQY
13	TRBV7-8	TRBJ2-2	ASSRTLAGGGELF
10	TRBV6-1	TRBJ2-7	ASSDYSYEQY
13	TRBV20-1	TRBJ1-1	SARDWGRLNTEAF
12	TRBV12-5	TRBJ1-5	ASGPGQGNQPQH
13	TRBV12-3/TRBV12-4	TRBJ1-2	ASSLASVANYGYT
13	TRBV7-2	TRBJ1-1	ANSTLSGGSTEAF
12	TRBV7-2	TRBJ1-2	ASSSNRVFGGYT
12	TRBV6-1	TRBJ2-1	ATLTWRENNEQF
13	TRBV5-4	TRBJ2-7	ASSQAGTGDYEQY
14	TRBV28	TRBJ1-3	ASSGQGATFGNTIY
12	TRBV28	TRBJ2-7	ASTRSGLSYEQY
13	TRBV7-2	TRBJ2-7	ASSLVRGSSYEQY
13	TRBV10-3	TRBJ2-1	AISTQGQGAGEQF
16	TRBV6-6	TRBJ2-1	ASSPLPPGTGAYNEQF
13	TRBV28	TRBJ2-7	ASSLGVAGPYEQY
12	TRBV7-2	TRBJ2-7	ASSLIIRAHEQY
14	TRBV29-1	TRBJ2-1	SVEGREGGSYNEQF
13	TRBV7-9	TRBJ1-2	ASSSSSGILYGYT